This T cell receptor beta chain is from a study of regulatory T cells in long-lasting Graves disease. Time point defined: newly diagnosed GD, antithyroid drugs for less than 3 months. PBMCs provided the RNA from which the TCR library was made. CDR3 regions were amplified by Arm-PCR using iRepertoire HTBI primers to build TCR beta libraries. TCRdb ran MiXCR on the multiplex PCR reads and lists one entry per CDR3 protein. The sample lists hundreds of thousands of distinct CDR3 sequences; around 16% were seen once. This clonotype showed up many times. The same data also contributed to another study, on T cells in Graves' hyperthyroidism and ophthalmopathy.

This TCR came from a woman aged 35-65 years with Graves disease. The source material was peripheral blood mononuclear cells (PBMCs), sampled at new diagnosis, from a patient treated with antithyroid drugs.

The CDR3 DNA reads TGTGCCAGCTCACCCTACCGGGACCGGACCTACAATGAGCAGTTCTTC. Translated: CASSPYRDRTYNEQFF. The chain joins TRBV18 to TRBJ2-1; perhaps D is TRBD1 or TRBD2 (5 bases each). V was pared by 3 bases and J by 2 bases, with 14 bases between. The CDR3 sequence is 16 residues long. From germline, CDR1 is KGHSH and CDR2 LQKENI. Full variable domain (remainder filled in from reference TRBV18 and TRBJ2-1): NAGVMQNPRHLVRRRGQEARLRCSPMKGHSHVYWYRQLPEEGLKFMVYLQKENIIDESGMPKERFSAEFPKEGPSILRIQQVVRGDSAAYFCASSPYRDRTYNEQFFGPGTRLTVL.